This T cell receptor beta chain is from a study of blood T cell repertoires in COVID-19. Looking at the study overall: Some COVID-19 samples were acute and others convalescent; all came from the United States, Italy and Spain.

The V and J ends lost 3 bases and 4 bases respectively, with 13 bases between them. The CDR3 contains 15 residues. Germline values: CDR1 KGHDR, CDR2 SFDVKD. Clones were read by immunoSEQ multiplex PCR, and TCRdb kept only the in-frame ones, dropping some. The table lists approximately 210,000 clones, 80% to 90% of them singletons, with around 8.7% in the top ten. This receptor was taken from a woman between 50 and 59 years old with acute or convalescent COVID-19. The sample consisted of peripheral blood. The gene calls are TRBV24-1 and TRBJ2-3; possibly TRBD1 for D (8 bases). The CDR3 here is CATSDPAGQADTQYF. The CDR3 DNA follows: TGTGCCACCAGTGATCCAGCGGGACAGGCAGATACGCAGTATTTT.